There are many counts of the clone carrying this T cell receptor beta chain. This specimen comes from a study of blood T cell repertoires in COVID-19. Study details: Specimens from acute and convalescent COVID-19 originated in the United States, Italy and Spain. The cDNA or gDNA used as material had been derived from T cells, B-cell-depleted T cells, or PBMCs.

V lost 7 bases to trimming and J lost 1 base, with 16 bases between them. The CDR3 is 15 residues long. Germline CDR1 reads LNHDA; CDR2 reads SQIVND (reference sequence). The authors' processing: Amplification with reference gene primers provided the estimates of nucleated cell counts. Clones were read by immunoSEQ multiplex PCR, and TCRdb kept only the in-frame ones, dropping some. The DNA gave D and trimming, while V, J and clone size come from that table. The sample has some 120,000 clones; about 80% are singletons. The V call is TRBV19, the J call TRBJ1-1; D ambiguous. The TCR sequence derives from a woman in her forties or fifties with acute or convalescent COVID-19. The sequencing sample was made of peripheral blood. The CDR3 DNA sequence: TGTGCCAGTACGAGGAAAGGCCAACCGAACACTGAAGCTTTCTTT. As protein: CASTRKGQPNTEAFF.